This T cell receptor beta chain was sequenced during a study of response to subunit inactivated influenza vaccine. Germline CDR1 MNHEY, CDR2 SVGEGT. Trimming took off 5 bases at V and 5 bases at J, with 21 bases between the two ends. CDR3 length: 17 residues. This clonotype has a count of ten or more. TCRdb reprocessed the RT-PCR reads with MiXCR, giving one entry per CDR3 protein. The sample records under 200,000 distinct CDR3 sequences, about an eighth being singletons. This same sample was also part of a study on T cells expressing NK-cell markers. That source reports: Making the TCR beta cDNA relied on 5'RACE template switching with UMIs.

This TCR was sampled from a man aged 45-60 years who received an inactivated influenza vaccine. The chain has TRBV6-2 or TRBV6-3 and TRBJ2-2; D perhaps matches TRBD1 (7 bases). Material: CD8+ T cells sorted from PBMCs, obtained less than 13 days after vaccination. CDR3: CASSTDRVDSGTGELFF. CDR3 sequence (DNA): TGTGCCAGCAGTACCGACAGGGTGGATAGCGGTACCGGGGAGCTGTTTTTT.